This T cell receptor (beta chain) was retrieved from a study of T cells in tuberculosis. Across the study: T cells were selected with CD1B tetramers loaded with glucose monomycolate. General study findings and limits: Some low-affinity tetramer-binding T cells may be absent from this sample.

After thawing and overnight rest, PBMC were stained with GMM-loaded CD1B tetramer, viability dye and anti-CD3 for sorting. CD1B tetramers were loaded with Rhodococcus equi-derived C32 glucose monomycolate. Chain pairing is unknown; alpha and beta were sequenced separately. Generated by immunoSEQ multiplex PCR, the TCRdb table keeps only in-frame clones and is missing some. The sample records about 88,000 clones, approximately 91% being singletons. Trimming shortened V by 5 bases and J by 3 bases, and 33 bases separated the two germline ends. The CDR3 runs 20 residues. The chain carries TRBV5-3 and TRBJ2-7; the D gene is possibly TRBD1 (6 bases). TRBV5-3 is designated an ORF whose function remains uncertain. Sequenced: CD1b-GMM tetramer-negative cells sorted from PBMCs. The receptor was derived from an adult woman with latent tuberculosis. The CDR3 is CARRKTLQGWTLSPIYEQYF. The CDR3 nucleotides are TGTGCCAGAAGAAAGACCCTACAGGGTTGGACCCTATCCCCCATCTACGAGCAGTACTTC.